These 20 T cell receptor beta chains were all obtained from the same sample, sequenced in a study of quantifying T cell responses using KT2 cells. For the study at large: Reverse transcription used primers in the TCR alpha and beta constant regions.

Each cDNA got a UMI-containing oligo ligated at its 3' end. An equimolar mix of RC1.1 and RC1.2 primed the beta chain across TRBC1 and TRBC2. TCRdb reprocessed the UMI-ligation and nested PCR reads via MiXCR and lists one record per CDR3 protein. The sample lists about 53,000 distinct CDR3 sequences, 9% to 15% occurring once. Sequenced material: PBMCs spiked with cells of the T cell clone KT2. Receptors were obtained from a human donor.

This clonotype appeared many times. The CDR3 is CASSDSAGGPDTQYF. The CDR3 DNA reads TGTGCCAGCAGTGACTCGGCGGGAGGGCCAGATACGCAGTATTTT. This sequence joins TRBV6-4 and TRBJ2-3; 9 nucleotides agree with TRBD2. The germline V gene encodes CDR1 MRHNA and CDR2 SNTAGT. CDR3 size: 15 residues. Trimming cost V 0 bases and J 4 bases; bases outside gene matches: 2.

The J gene is TRBJ2-1, the V gene TRBV7-2, with D tentatively TRBD2 (5 bases). The V gene lost 3 bases and the J gene lost 6 bases, with 9 bases spanning the gap. From germline, CDR1 is SGHTA and CDR2 FQGNSA. This CDR3 comprises 13 residues. The chain's CDR3 is CASSLLRGNEQFF. Here the CDR3 DNA reads TGTGCCAGCAGCTTGTTACGGGGCAATGAGCAGTTCTTC.

This clonotype came up a few times. The chain has TRBV7-3 and TRBJ2-7; D is possibly TRBD2 (6 bases). Germline V gene data show CDR1 as SGHTA and CDR2 as FQGTGA. Between the trimmed V and J ends, which lost 5 bases and 2 bases, there was a span of 19 bases. The CDR3 has 16 residues. In nucleotides, the CDR3 is TGTGCCAGCAGCGAATGGTCCGGGAGAGGGGCCTACGAGCAGTACTTC. Translation gives CASSEWSGRGAYEQYF.

In DNA, the CDR3 is TGTGCCAGCAGCTTAAACTCTCTAGGGAGGGATGAGCAGTTCTTC. The encoded protein is CASSLNSLGRDEQFF. The genes are TRBV7-2 and TRBJ2-1, with 7 positions matching TRBD2. J gave up 8 bases and V 2 bases, and 9 bases lay outside the gene matches. The germline gives CDR1 SGHTA, CDR2 FQGNSA. This CDR3 has 15 residues.

This clonotype occurred many times. The V and J genes are TRBV20-1 and TRBJ2-5; TRBD2 matches 8 bases. Unmatched junction bases numbered 15, after V lost 1 base and J lost 5 bases. The CDR3 contains 17 residues. The germline V gene has CDR1 DFQATT and CDR2 SNEGSKA (reference sequence). CDR3 sequence reads: CSARAHVGAGVFETQYF. In DNA form, the CDR3 reads TGCAGTGCTAGAGCCCACGTGGGAGCGGGGGTATTTGAGACCCAGTACTTC.

This clonotype was detected a few times. This chain joins TRBV12-3 or TRBV12-4 and TRBJ1-3; possibly TRBD1 for D (5 bases). The CDR3 sequence is 18 residues long. V lost 6 bases and J lost 0, with 21 bases in between. The CDR3 DNA reads TGTGCCAGCAGCGCCGGGCAGGGCAAGGGATCCTCTGGAAACACCATATATTTT. This gives the protein CASSAGQGKGSSGNTIYF.

This clonotype occurred a few times. CDR3 sequence: CASIPTTGRTEAFF. CDR3 sequence (DNA): TGTGCCAGCATCCCTACGACAGGGCGCACTGAAGCTTTCTTT. The chain has TRBV2 and TRBJ1-1, with 7 bases fitting TRBD1. The V gene end was trimmed by 7 bases and the J gene end by 4 bases; junction bases not matched to a gene: 9. Germline lookup yields CDR1 SNHLY and CDR2 FYNNEI. The CDR3 consists of 14 residues. The full variable domain, in which reference TRBV2 and TRBJ1-1 provide the parts outside the CDR3, is EPEVTQTPSHQVTQMGQEVILRCVPISNHLYFYWYRQILGQKVEFLVSFYNNEISEKSEIFDDQFSVERPDGSNFTLKIRSTKLEDSAMYFCASIPTTGRTEAFFGQGTRLTVV.

This clonotype was observed a handful of times. The V and J genes are TRBV29-1 and TRBJ1-1, with 11 bases identical to TRBD1. Germline V gives CDR1 SQVTM, CDR2 ANQGSEA. J was trimmed by 8 bases and V by 5 bases; bases with no gene match: 10. This CDR3 comprises 14 residues. The CDR3 region is CSVTGQGAGSEAFF. The CDR3 DNA follows: TGCAGCGTTACCGGACAGGGGGCAGGTTCGGAAGCTTTCTTT. The variable domain in full, with the rest retrieved from reference TRBV29-1 and TRBJ1-1, is SAVISQKPSRDICQRGTSLTIQCQVDSQVTMMFWYRQQPGQSLTLIATANQGSEATYESGFVIDKFPISRPNLTFSTLTVSNMSPEDSSIYLCSVTGQGAGSEAFFGQGTRLTVV.

This chain joins TRBV12-3 or TRBV12-4 and TRBJ2-7; 11 positions agree with TRBD2. Trimming removed 3 bases from V and 3 bases from J; junction bases left unmatched: 10. The CDR3 is 17 amino acids. DNA for the CDR3: TGTGCCAGCAGTTTCTCCTCCCGACTAGCGGGAATCTACGAGCAGTACTTC. Its protein product is CASSFSSRLAGIYEQYF.

The rearrangement uses TRBV7-2 and TRBJ2-3; 7 bases are a match to TRBD2. CDR1 and CDR2 from the germline V gene are SGHTA and FQGNSA. This CDR3 spans 16 amino acids. V was pared by 0 bases and J by 4 bases, with 7 bases of the junction left unmatched. CDR3 sequence: CASSLAGAGMADTQYF. In DNA, the CDR3 is TGTGCCAGCAGCTTAGCCGGAGCGGGAATGGCAGATACGCAGTATTTT.

V is TRBV2 and J is TRBJ1-6; no clear D gene. Germline lookup yields CDR1 SNHLY and CDR2 FYNNEI. V was trimmed by 7 bases and J by 14 bases, leaving 18 bases between them. This CDR3 comprises 13 residues. DNA for the CDR3: TGTGCCAGCACTCTTGGCCGAGTTGTGTCCCTCCACTTT. Amino acid sequence: CASTLGRVVSLHF.

J is TRBJ2-2 and V is TRBV5-1, with a possible D match to TRBD1 (5 bases). CDR1 and CDR2 (germline): SGHRS, YFSETQ. The CDR3 is 15 amino acids. Trimming removed 5 bases from V and 0 bases from J, with 11 bases in between. In nucleotides, the CDR3 is TGCGCCAGCAGATATGACAGCCCGAACACCGGGGAGCTGTTTTTT. This gives the protein CASRYDSPNTGELFF.

This chain links TRBV5-1 with TRBJ2-3, with 7 nucleotides matching TRBD2. Germline V lookup: CDR1 SGHRS, CDR2 YFSETQ. V trimming: 5 bases; J trimming: 5 bases; junction bases outside the gene matches: 14. CDR3 length equals 16 residues. The CDR3 spells CASSFEGGTLGDTQYF. In DNA form, the CDR3 reads TGCGCCAGCAGTTTCGAGGGAGGGACGTTGGGAGATACGCAGTATTTT.

This clonotype was seen only a few times. The chain is built from TRBV30 and TRBJ1-2; TRBD1 might be the D (5 bases). The CDR3 totals 13 residues. CDR1 is GTSNPN, CDR2 SVGIG, per germline (reference sequence). V was pared by 1 base and J by 8 bases, with 14 bases between. CDR3: CAWSEGLQYGYTF. In DNA, the CDR3 is TGTGCCTGGAGTGAGGGACTGCAGTACGGCTACACCTTC.

Ten or more counts support this clonotype. This chain joins TRBV25-1 and TRBJ2-5; the D gene is possibly TRBD2 (6 bases). The CDR3 length is 16 residues. Trimming stripped 4 bases from V and 2 bases from J, with 17 bases between. Germline V gene sequence: CDR1 MGHDK, CDR2 SYGVNS. The CDR3 here is CASSGLSGPRQETQYF. In nucleotides, the CDR3 is TGTGCCAGCAGTGGGCTCAGCGGGCCACGTCAAGAGACCCAGTACTTC.

This chain connects TRBV5-1 to TRBJ2-7, with 8 bases lining up with TRBD1. The CDR3 extends over 16 amino acids. The ends lost 7 bases at V and 3 bases at J; junction bases unmatched: 15. CDR1 is SGHRS and CDR2 is YFSETQ in the germline V gene. The CDR3 DNA reads as TGCGCCAGCGCGGCCCGAGGACAGGGAAGTTTCTACGAGCAGTACTTC. Its protein is CASAARGQGSFYEQYF.

This clonotype showed up just a few times. In DNA, the CDR3 is TGTGCCAGCAGTGACTCGACAGGGGGTAATTCACCCCTCCACTTT. It codes for CASSDSTGGNSPLHF. The chain has TRBV6-4 and TRBJ1-6; 9 nucleotides align to TRBD1. Germline V gives CDR1 MRHNA, CDR2 SNTAGT. Losses at the gene ends were 0 bases for V and 6 bases for J; bases not matched to a gene: 0. CDR3 length: 15 amino acids.

This chain joins TRBV5-1 and TRBJ2-1; possible D gene TRBD1, 5 bases. The CDR3 is made up of 15 amino acids. Trimming took off 5 bases at V and 0 bases at J, with 12 bases between the two ends. The germline V gene has CDR1 SGHRS and CDR2 YFSETQ. In nucleotides, the CDR3 is TGCGCCAGCAGTTATCCCGACAGCTCCTACAATGAGCAGTTCTTC. This gives the protein CASSYPDSSYNEQFF.

The chain is built from TRBV15 and TRBJ1-6, with D unresolved. Germline V gives CDR1 LNHNV, CDR2 YYDKDF (reference sequence). Trimming took off 0 bases at V and 6 bases at J, with 12 bases between the two ends. The CDR3 is 16 amino acids. Written as DNA, the CDR3 is TGTGCCACCAGCAGAGATCGAGGCCGGATTAATTCACCCCTCCACTTT. This codes for CATSRDRGRINSPLHF.

This chain links TRBV4-3 with TRBJ2-7; 10 nucleotides align to TRBD1. V shed 0 bases, J shed 4 bases, and the junction held 6 bases outside the gene matches. Germline CDR1 is LGHNA and CDR2 is YSLEER. The CDR3 loop spans 16 amino acids. The CDR3 nucleotides read TGCGCCAGCAGCCAAGATAGGTGGGGACAGGGGTACGAGCAGTACTTC. Its protein product is CASSQDRWGQGYEQYF.